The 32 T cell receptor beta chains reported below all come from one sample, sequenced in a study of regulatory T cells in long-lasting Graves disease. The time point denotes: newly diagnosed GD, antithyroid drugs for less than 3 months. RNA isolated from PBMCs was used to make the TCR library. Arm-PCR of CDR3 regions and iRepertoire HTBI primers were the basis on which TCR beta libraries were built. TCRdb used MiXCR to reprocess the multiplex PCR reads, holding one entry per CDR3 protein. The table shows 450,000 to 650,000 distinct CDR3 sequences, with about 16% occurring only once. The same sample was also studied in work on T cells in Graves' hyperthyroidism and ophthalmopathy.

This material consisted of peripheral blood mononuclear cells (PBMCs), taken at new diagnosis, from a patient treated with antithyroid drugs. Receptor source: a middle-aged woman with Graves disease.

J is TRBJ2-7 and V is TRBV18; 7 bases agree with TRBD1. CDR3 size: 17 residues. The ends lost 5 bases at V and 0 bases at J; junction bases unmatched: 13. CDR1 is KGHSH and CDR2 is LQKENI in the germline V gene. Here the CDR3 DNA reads TGTGCCAGCTCATCTACTCGACAGGGAGCCCCCTCCTACGAGCAGTACTTC. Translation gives CASSSTRQGAPSYEQYF.

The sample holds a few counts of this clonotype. CDR3 protein: CATEGESGNTIYF. The CDR3 nucleotides read TGCGCGACCGAGGGGGAGTCTGGAAACACCATATATTTT. The chain is built from TRBV10-1 and TRBJ1-3, with TRBD1 as a possible D gene (6 bases). The CDR3 loop spans 13 amino acids. Germline V lookup: CDR1 WNHNN, CDR2 SYGVQD (reference sequence).

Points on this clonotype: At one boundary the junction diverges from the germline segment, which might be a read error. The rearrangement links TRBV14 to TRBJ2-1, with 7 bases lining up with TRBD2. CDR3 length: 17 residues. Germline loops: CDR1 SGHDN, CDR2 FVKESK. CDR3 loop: CASSPPEGTTVYNKQFF. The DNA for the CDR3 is TGTGCCAGCAGCCCCCCAGAGGGGACTACGGTCTACAATAAGCAGTTCTTC.

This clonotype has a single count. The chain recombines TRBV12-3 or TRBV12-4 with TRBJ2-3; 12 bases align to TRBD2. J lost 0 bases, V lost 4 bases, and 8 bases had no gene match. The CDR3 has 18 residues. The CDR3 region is CASSSLTSGGSSTDTQYF. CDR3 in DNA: TGTGCCAGCAGTTCCTTGACTAGCGGGGGATCTAGCACAGATACGCAGTATTTT.

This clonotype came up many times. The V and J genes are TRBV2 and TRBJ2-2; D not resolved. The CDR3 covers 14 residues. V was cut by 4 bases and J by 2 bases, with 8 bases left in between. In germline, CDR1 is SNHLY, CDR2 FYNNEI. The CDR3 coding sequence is TGTGCCAGCAGTGTGGCCCCTAACACCGGGGAGCTGTTTTTT. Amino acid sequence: CASSVAPNTGELFF.

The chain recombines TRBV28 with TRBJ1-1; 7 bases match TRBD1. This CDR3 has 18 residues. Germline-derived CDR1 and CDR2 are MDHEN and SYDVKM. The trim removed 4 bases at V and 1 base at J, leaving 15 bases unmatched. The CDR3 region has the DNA TGTGCCAGCAGTTACTCAGGGCGACAGGGAGGGCGGAACACTGAAGCTTTCTTT. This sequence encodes CASSYSGRQGGRNTEAFF.

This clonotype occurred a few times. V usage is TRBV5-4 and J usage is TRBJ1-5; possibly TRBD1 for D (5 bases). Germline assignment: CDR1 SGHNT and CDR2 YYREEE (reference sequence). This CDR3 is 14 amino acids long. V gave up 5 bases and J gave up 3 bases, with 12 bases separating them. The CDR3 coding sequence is TGTGCCAGCAGACTTAACAGGATCAATCAGCCCCAGCATTTT. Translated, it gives CASRLNRINQPQHF.

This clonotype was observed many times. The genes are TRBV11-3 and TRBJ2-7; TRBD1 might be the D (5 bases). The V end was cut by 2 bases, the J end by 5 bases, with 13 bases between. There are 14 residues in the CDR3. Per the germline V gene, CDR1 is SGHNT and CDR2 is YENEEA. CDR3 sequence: CASSLNSGSNEQYF. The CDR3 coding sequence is TGTGCCAGCAGCTTAAACTCAGGGTCAAACGAGCAGTACTTC.

The chain's CDR3 is CASSSRTDSTDTQYF. The CDR3 nucleotides read TGCGCCAGCAGCTCACGGACAGACAGCACAGATACGCAGTATTTT. The chain joins TRBV5-1 to TRBJ2-3, with D possibly TRBD1 on 6 matching bases. Trimming removed 3 bases from V and 0 bases from J, with 11 bases in between. In germline, CDR1 is SGHRS, CDR2 YFSETQ. The CDR3 is made up of 15 amino acids.

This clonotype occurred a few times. The CDR3 coding sequence is TGCAGTGCTAGGGCGGATGAAAAACTGTTTTTT. This sequence encodes CSARADEKLFF. This chain connects TRBV20-1 to TRBJ1-4; D is ambiguous. CDR1 and CDR2 (germline): DFQATT, SNEGSKA (reference sequence). V was trimmed by 3 bases and J by 6 bases, leaving 5 bases between them. CDR3 length equals 11 residues.

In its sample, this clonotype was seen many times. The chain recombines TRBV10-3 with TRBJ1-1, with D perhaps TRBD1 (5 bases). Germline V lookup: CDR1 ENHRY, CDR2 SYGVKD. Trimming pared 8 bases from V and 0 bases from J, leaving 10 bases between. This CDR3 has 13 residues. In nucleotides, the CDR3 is TGTGCCATCGCGACAGCCATGAACACTGAAGCTTTCTTT. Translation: CAIATAMNTEAFF.

This chain's CDR3 is CASSAMGNDYGYTF. The CDR3 bases are TGTGCCAGCAGTGCGATGGGAAACGACTATGGCTACACCTTC. The rearrangement links TRBV9 to TRBJ1-2; unclear D gene. Trimming took 5 bases from V and 3 from J, leaving 14 bases between them. CDR1 is SGDLS and CDR2 is YYNGEE in the germline V gene. This CDR3 spans 14 amino acids.

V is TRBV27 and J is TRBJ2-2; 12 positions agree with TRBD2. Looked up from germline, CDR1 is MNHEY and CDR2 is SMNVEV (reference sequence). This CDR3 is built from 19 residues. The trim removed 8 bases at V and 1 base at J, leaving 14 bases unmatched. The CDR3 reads CASCLSPSGLAGNTGELFF. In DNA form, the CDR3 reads TGTGCCAGCTGCCTATCGCCCTCGGGACTAGCGGGGAACACCGGGGAGCTGTTTTTT.

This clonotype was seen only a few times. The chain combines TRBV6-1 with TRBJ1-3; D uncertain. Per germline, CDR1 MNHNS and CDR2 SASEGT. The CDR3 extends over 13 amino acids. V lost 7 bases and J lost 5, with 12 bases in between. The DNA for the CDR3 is TGTGCCAGCACTCTGGACGGGAGAAACACCATATATTTT. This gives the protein CASTLDGRNTIYF.

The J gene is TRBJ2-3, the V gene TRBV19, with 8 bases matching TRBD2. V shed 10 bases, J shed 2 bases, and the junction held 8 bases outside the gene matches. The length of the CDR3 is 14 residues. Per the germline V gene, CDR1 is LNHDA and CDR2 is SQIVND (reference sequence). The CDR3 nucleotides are TGTGCCACCCGATTAGCGGGGTCCACAGATACGCAGTATTTT. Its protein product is CATRLAGSTDTQYF.

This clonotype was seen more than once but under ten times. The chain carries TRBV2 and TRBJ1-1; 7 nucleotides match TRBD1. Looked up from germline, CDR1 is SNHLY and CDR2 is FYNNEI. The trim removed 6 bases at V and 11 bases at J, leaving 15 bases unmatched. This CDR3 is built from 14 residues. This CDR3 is CASRTEGQYGTAFF. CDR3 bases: TGTGCCAGCAGAACGGAGGGACAGTACGGTACGGCTTTCTTT.

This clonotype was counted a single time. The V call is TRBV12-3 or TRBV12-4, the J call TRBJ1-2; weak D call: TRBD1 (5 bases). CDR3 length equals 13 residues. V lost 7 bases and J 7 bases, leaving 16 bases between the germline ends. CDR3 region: CASTQIPQVGYTF. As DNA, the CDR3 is TGTGCCAGCACTCAAATTCCACAGGTTGGCTACACCTTC.

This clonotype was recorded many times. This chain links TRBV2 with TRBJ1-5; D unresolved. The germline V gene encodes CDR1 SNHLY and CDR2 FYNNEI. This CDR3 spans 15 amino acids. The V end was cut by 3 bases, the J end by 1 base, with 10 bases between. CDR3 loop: CASSEEKGSNQPQHF. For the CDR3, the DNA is TGTGCCAGCAGTGAGGAGAAAGGGAGCAATCAGCCCCAGCATTTT.

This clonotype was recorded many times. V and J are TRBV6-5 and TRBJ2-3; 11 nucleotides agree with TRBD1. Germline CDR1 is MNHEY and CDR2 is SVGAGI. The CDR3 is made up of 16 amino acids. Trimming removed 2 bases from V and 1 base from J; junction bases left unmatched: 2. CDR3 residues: CASSYGTGGRTDTQYF. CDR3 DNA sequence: TGTGCCAGCAGTTACGGGACAGGGGGTCGCACAGATACGCAGTATTTT.

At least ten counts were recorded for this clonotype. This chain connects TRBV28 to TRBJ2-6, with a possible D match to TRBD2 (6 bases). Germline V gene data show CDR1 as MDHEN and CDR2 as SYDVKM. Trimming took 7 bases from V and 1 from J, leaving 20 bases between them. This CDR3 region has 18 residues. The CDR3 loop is CASTPSTGRSSGANVLTF. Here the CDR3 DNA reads TGTGCCAGCACCCCAAGCACGGGGAGGAGTTCTGGGGCCAACGTCCTGACTTTC.

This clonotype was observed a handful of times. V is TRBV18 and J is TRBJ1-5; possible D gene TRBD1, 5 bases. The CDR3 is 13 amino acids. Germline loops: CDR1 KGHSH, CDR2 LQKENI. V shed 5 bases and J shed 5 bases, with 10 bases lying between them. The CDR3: CASSETRDQPQHF. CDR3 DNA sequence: TGTGCCAGCTCAGAGACCAGGGATCAGCCCCAGCATTTT. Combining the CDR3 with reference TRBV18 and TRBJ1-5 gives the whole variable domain NAGVMQNPRHLVRRRGQEARLRCSPMKGHSHVYWYRQLPEEGLKFMVYLQKENIIDESGMPKERFSAEFPKEGPSILRIQQVVRGDSAAYFCASSETRDQPQHFGDGTRLSIL.

The CDR3 nucleotides read TGTGCCACCAGACCGGGCACTACCGGGGAGCTGTTTTTT. Its translation is CATRPGTTGELFF. V is TRBV15 and J is TRBJ2-2; no reliable D call. V lost 6 bases and J lost 5, with 10 bases in between. The CDR3 is 13 amino acids. Germline V CDR1 and CDR2: LNHNV, YYDKDF (reference sequence).

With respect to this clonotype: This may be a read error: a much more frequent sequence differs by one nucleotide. The CDR3 loop is CASSYPRRTPYEQFF. For the CDR3, the DNA is TGTGCCAGCAGTTACCCACGTAGGACCCCCTACGAGCAGTTCTTC. The genes are TRBV6-5 and TRBJ2-1; D is unclear. Germline loops: CDR1 MNHEY, CDR2 SVGAGI. Trimming took off 2 bases at V and 10 bases at J, with 18 bases between the two ends. The CDR3 consists of 15 residues.

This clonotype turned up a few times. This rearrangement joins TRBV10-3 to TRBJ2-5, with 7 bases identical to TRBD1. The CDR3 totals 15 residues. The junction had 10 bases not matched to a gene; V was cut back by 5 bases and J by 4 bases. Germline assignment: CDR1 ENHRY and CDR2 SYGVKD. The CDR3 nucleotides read TGTGCCATCAGTCGTACCGGGACAGAGGGAGAGACCCAGTACTTC. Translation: CAISRTGTEGETQYF.

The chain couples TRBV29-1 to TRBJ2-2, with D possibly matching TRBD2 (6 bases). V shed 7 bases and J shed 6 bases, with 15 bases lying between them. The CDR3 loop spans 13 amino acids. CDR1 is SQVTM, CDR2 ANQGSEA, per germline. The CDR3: CSADSGAAGELFF. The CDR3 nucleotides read TGCAGCGCCGATAGCGGCGCGGCCGGGGAGCTGTTTTTT.

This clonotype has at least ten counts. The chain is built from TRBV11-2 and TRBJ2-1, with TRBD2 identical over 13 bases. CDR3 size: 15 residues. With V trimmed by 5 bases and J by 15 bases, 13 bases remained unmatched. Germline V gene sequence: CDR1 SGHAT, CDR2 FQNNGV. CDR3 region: CASSPGVLAGGSRFF. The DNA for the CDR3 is TGTGCCAGCAGCCCAGGGGTACTAGCGGGGGGGAGTAGGTTCTTC.

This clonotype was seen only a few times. The chain's CDR3 is CASNSGSGNTIYF. CDR3 bases: TGTGCCAGCAATTCAGGGAGTGGAAACACCATATATTTT. The J gene is TRBJ1-3, the V gene TRBV2, with D perhaps TRBD1 (5 bases). CDR1 is SNHLY, CDR2 FYNNEI, per germline. V lost 7 bases and J 3 bases, leaving 10 bases between the germline ends. The CDR3 is 13 amino acids.

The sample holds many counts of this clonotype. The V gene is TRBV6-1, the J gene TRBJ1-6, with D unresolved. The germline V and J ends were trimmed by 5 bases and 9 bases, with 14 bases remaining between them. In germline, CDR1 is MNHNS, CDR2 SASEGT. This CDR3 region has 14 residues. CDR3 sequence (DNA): TGTGCCAGCAGTCCAGGTTACGAGAGTTCACCCCTCCACTTT. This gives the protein CASSPGYESSPLHF.

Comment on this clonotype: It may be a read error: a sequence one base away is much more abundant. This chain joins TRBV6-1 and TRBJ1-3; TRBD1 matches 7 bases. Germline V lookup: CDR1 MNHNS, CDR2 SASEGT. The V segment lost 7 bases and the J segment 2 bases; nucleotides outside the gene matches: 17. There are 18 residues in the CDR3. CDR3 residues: CASNRGPVGTAPGNTIYF. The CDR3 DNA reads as TGTGCCAGCAATAGGGGGCCAGTTGGGACAGCCCCTGGAAACACCATATATTTT.

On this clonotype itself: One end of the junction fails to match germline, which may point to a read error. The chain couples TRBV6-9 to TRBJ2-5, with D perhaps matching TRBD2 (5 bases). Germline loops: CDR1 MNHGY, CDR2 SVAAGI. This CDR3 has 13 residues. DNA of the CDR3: TGCGCCAGCAGTGAGGACTTCCAAGAGACCCAGTACTTC. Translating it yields CASSEDFQETQYF.

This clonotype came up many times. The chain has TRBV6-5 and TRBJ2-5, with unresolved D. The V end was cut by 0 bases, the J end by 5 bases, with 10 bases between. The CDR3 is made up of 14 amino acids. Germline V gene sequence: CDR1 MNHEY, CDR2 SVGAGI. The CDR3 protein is CASSYSLGLETQYF. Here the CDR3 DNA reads TGTGCCAGCAGTTACTCGTTGGGCCTCGAGACCCAGTACTTC.

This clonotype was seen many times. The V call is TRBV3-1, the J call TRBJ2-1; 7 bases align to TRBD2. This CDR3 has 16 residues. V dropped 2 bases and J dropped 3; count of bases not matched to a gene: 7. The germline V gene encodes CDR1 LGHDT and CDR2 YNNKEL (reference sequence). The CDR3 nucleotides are TGTGCCAGCAGCCAACTCCCGGGGGGATACTACAATGAGCAGTTCTTC. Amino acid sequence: CASSQLPGGYYNEQFF.